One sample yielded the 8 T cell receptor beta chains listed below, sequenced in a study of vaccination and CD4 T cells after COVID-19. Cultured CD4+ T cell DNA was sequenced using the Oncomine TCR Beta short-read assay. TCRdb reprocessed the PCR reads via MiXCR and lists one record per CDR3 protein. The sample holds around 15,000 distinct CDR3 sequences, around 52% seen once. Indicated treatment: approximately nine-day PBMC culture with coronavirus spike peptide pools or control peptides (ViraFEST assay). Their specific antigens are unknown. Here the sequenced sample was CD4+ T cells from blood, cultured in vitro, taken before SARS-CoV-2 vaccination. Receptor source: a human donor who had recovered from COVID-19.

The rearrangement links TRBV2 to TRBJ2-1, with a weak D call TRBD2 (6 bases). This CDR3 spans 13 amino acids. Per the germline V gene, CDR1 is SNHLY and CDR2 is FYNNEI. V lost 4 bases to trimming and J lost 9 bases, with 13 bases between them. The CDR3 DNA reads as TGTGCCAGCAGTGTTATAGCGGAGGGTGAGCAGTTCTTC. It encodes CASSVIAEGEQFF.

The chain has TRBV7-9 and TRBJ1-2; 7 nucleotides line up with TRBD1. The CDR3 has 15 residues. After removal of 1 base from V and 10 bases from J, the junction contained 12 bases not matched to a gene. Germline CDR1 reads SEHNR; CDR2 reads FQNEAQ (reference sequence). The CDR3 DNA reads TGTGCCAGCAGCTTAGGACAGGGTGCCTGGGTCGACTACACCTTC. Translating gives CASSLGQGAWVDYTF. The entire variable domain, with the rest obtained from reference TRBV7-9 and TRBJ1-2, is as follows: DTGVSQNPRHKITKRGQNVTFRCDPISEHNRLYWYRQTLGQGPEFLTYFQNEAQLEKSRLLSDRFSAERPKGSFSTLEIQRTEQGDSAMYLCASSLGQGAWVDYTFGSGTRLTVV.

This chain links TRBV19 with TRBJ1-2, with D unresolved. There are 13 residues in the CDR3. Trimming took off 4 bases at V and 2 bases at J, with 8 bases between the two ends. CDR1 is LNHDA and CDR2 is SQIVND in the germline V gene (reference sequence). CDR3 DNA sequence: TGTGCCAGTAGTAGAGAGACAAACTATGGCTACACCTTC. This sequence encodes CASSRETNYGYTF.

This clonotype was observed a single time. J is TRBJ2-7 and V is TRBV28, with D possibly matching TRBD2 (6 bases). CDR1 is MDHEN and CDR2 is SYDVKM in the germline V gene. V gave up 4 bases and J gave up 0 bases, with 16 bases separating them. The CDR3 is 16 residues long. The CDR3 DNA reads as TGTGCCAGCAGTTCCAACCTAGCGCAACACTCCTACGAGCAGTACTTC. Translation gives CASSSNLAQHSYEQYF.

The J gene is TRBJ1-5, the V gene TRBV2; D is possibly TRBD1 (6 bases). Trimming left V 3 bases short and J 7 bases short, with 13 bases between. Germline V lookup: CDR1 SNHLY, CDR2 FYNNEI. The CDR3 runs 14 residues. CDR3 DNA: TGTGCCAGCAGTGAGACAGGTACCTACCAGCCCCAGCATTTT. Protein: CASSETGTYQPQHF.

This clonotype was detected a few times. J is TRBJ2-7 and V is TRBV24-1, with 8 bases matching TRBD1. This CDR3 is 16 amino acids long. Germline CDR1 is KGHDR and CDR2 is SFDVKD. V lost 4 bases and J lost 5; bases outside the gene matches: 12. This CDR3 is CATSDPGTGHEDEQYF. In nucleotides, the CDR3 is TGTGCCACCAGTGACCCAGGGACAGGTCACGAAGACGAGCAGTACTTC.

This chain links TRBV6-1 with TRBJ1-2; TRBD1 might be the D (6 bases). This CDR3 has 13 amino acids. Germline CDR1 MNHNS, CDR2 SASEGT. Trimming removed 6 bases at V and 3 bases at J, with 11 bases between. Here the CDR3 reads CASSQGSDYGYTF. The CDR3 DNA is TGTGCCAGCAGCCAGGGGTCGGACTATGGCTACACCTTC.

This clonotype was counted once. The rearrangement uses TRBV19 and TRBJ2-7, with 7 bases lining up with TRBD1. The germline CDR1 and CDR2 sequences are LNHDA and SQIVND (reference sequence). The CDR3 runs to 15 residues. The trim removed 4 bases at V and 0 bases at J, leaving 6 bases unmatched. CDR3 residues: CASSTGTAHSYEQYF. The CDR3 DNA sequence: TGTGCCAGTAGTACAGGGACAGCCCACTCCTACGAGCAGTACTTC.